A selection of T cell receptor beta chains follows, all from one sample in a study of T-cell memory formation after mild COVID-19. TCRdb recomputed calls from the 5' RACE reads with MiXCR, one row per CDR3 protein. This sample has about 270,000 distinct CDR3 sequences, with roughly 14% found just once. Sequencing was performed on PBMCs or a T cell subset sorted from them (not recorded which). Receptors originate from an adult woman who had mild COVID-19 (a few samples of this study predate the infection). Cell type and time point are not known. CDR3s include the opening cysteine and the closing phenylalanine or tryptophan. Rows give clone size only sometimes, using once, few, many, or a class for an expanded clone.

TRBV11-3	TRBJ1-1	few	CASSRTRSGTEAFF
TRBV10-3	TRBJ2-3	few	CASMDRTTDTQYF
TRBV7-9	TRBJ2-2	few	CASSTRLAGTNTGELFF
TRBV7-3	TRBJ2-2	-	CASSLYLGELFF
TRBV7-8	TRBJ2-5	few	CASSLFSRGRETQYF
TRBV7-2	TRBJ2-1	-	CASSRTSAMSSYNEQFF
TRBV7-8	TRBJ2-4	-	CASSPGLLAKNIQYF
TRBV18	TRBJ2-5	few	CASSHPGPQETQYF
TRBV5-1	TRBJ1-2	-	CASRGGREVFNYGYTF
TRBV7-9	TRBJ1-1	few	CASSSTGTTQAFF
TRBV5-5	TRBJ1-1	few	CASSLVGDMNTEAFF